This T cell receptor beta chain was captured by sequencing in a study of regulatory T cells in long-lasting Graves disease. Study findings and constraints: Segments TRBV28, TRBJ1-2 and TRBJ2-5 showed preferential usage in persistent disease.

Time point: persistent/refractory GD, antithyroid drugs over 5 years with positive TRAb. The authors made the TCR library using RNA they extracted from PBMCs. Many counts were recorded for this clonotype. The antigen is not known. Construction of TCR beta libraries relied on iRepertoire HTBI primers and on Arm-PCR targeting CDR3 regions. A single record per CDR3 protein comes from TCRdb applying MiXCR to the multiplex PCR reads. The sample lists roughly 400,000 distinct CDR3 sequences, less than 25% occurring once. V lost 2 bases and J lost 6, with 13 bases in between. The CDR3 sequence is 14 residues long. Germline loops: CDR1 ENHRY, CDR2 SYGVKD.

V is TRBV10-3 and J is TRBJ2-5, with D maybe TRBD2 (7 bases). The sequencing here drew on peripheral blood mononuclear cells (PBMCs), taken when the disease was refractory, from a patient treated with antithyroid drugs. This TCR was recovered from a female donor with Graves disease. CDR3 loop: CAISEAGAGQTQYF. The CDR3, as DNA: TGTGCCATCAGTGAGGCGGGGGCCGGGCAGACCCAGTACTTC.